The following is a T cell receptor beta chain sequence with its context. Its antigen remains unknown. The repertoire was sequenced with immunoSEQ multiplex PCR; TCRdb's copy has only in-frame clones and lacks some. The data contain 75,000 to 95,000 clones, over 80% of them singletons. The CDR3 length is 14 residues. Germline CDR1 reads SGHRS; CDR2 reads YFSETQ. V was shortened by 2 bases and J by 4 bases, with 10 bases between the two germline ends. The source of the sample is a study of siplizumab effects on memory and regulatory T cells. Study results and limitations: Confirmation that proliferating Tregs from siplizumab cultures had suppressive function was not obtained.

Specimen: CD4+ T cells sorted from blood. The rearrangement uses TRBV5-1 and TRBJ2-1; tentatively, D is TRBD1 (5 bases). The clonotype originates from a human donor in good health. CDR3 DNA: TGCGCCAGCAGCTTAGACAGAGAGTACAATGAGCAGTTCTTC. This translates into CASSLDREYNEQFF.